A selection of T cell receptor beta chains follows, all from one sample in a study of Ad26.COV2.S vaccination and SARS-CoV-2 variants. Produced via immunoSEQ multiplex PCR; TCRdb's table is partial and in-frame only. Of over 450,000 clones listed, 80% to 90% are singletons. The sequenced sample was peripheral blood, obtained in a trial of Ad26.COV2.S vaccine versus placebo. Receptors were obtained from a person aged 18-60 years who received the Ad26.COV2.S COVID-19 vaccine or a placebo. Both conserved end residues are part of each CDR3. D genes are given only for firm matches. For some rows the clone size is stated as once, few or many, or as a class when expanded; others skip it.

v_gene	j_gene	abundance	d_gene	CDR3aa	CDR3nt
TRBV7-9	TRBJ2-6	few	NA	CAKPDSTGANVLTF	TGTGCCAAGCCCGACAGTACTGGGGCCAACGTCCTGACTTTC
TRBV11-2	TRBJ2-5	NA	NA	CASSLVWQPQETQYF	TGTGCCAGCAGCTTAGTGTGGCAGCCCCAAGAGACCCAGTACTTC
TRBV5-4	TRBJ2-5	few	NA	CASSLDWGETQYF	TGTGCCAGCAGCCTAGACTGGGGGGAGACCCAGTACTTC
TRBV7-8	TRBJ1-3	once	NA	CASSPARGYGNTIYF	TGTGCCAGCAGCCCCGCCCGGGGATACGGAAACACCATATATTTT
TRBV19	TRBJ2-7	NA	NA	CASSRYRDQNSHEQYF	TGTGCCAGTAGTCGATACCGGGACCAAAATTCCCACGAGCAGTACTTC
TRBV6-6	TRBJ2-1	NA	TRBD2	CASSRGLAEGVYNEQFF	TGTGCCAGCAGTCGGGGACTAGCGGAGGGAGTATACAATGAGCAGTTCTTC
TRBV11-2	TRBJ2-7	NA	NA	CASSRGHTYEQYF	TGTGCCAGCTCGAGAGGTCATACCTACGAGCAGTACTTC
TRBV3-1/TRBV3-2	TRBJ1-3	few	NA	CASSQDGRGATF	TGTGCCAGCAGCCAAGATGGGCGGGGAGCCACATTT
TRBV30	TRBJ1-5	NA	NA	CAWSVSRGDYSNQPQHF	TGTGCCTGGAGTGTATCCCGAGGGGATTATAGCAATCAGCCCCAGCATTTT
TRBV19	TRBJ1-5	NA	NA	CASSIQLNQPQHF	TGTGCCAGTAGTATACAGCTCAATCAGCCCCAGCATTTT
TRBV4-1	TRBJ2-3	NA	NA	CASSQPTRSDTQYF	TGCGCCAGCAGCCAGCCTACTAGATCGGATACGCAGTATTTT
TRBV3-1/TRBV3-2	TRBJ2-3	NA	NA	CASSRWDTQYF	TGTGCCAGCAGCCGATGGGATACGCAGTATTTT
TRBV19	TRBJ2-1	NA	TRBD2	CASSIDRTSGSPNEQFF	TGTGCCAGTAGTATAGATAGGACTAGCGGGAGTCCCAACGAGCAGTTCTTC
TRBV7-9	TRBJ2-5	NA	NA	CASSSPWGASVETQYF	TGTGCCAGCAGCTCCCCCTGGGGAGCGTCAGTCGAGACCCAGTACTTC
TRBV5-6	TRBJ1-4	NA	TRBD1	CASSFGTDGEKLFF	TGTGCCAGCAGCTTTGGGACAGATGGTGAAAAACTGTTTTTT
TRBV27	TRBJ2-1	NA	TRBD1	CASSRRDRATEQFF	TGTGCCAGCAGTAGACGGGACAGGGCTACTGAGCAGTTCTTC
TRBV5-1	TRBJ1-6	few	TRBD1	CASSPGQGTNSPLHF	TGCGCCAGCAGCCCCGGACAGGGAACAAATTCACCCCTCCACTTT
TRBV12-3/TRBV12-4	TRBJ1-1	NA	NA	CASSLGHREAFF	TGTGCCAGCAGTTTAGGACATAGGGAAGCTTTCTTT
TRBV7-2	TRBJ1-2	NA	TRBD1	CASSRTGLGYGYTF	TGTGCCAGCAGCCGGACAGGTTTGGGCTATGGCTACACCTTC
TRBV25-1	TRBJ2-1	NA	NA	CASSARPYLPNEQFF	TGTGCCAGCAGTGCCCGCCCGTACCTTCCTAATGAGCAGTTCTTC
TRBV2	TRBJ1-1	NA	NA	CASSEVRASNTEAFF	TGTGCCAGCAGTGAAGTAAGGGCCTCGAACACTGAAGCTTTCTTT
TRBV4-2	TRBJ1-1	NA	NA	CASSPPGNTEAFF	TGTGCCAGCAGCCCTCCGGGGAACACTGAAGCTTTCTTT
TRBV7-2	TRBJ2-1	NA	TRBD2	CASSFAGSGGYNEQFF	TGTGCCAGCAGCTTCGCTGGTAGCGGGGGGTACAATGAGCAGTTCTTC
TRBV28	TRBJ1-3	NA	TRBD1	CASSEDRGPGNTIYF	TGTGCCAGCAGTGAAGACAGGGGGCCTGGAAACACCATATATTTT
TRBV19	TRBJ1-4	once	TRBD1	CASTDRGRINEKLFF	TGTGCCAGTACGGACAGGGGGCGGATTAATGAAAAACTGTTTTTT
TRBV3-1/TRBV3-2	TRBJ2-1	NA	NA	CASSQFGGYNEQFF	TGTGCCAGCAGCCAATTCGGCGGGTACAATGAGCAGTTCTTC
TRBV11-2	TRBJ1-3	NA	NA	CASSLDLMSGNTIYF	TGTGCCAGCAGCTTAGATCTCATGTCCGGAAACACCATATATTTT
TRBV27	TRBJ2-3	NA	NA	CASSSYGAASNSDTQYF	TGTGCCAGCAGTTCGTACGGGGCCGCTTCTAACTCTGATACGCAGTATTTT
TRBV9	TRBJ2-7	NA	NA	CASSVGTVSYEQYF	TGTGCCAGCAGCGTAGGGACAGTAAGCTACGAGCAGTACTTC
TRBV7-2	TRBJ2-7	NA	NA	CASSPGGGGAYEQYF	TGTGCCAGCAGCCCAGGGGGGGGAGGGGCCTACGAGCAGTACTTC
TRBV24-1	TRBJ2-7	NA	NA	CATAGGSGHEQYF	TGTGCCACCGCCGGTGGCAGCGGCCACGAGCAGTACTTC
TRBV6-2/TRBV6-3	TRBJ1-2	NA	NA	CASSYSTGGTSNYGYTF	TGTGCCAGCAGTTACTCGACGGGGGGCACCTCTAACTATGGCTACACCTTC